Each of the 21 T cell receptor beta chains below was sequenced from the same sample in a study of blood T cell repertoires in COVID-19. The data were produced by immunoSEQ multiplex PCR, yet TCRdb's version contains in-frame clones alone and is incomplete. The table lists 200,000 or so clones, approximately 81% of them singletons. Sequenced material: peripheral blood. The receptors were sampled from a woman aged 55 to 70 who had recovered from COVID-19.

This rearrangement joins TRBV6-5 to TRBJ2-7, with 7 bases aligning to TRBD1. With 6 bases clipped from V and 6 bases from J, the junction kept 14 bases outside the gene matches. Germline V gene data show CDR1 as MNHEY and CDR2 as SVGAGI. The CDR3 has 15 amino acids. CDR3 in amino acids: CASRATPATGIEQYF. CDR3 bases: TGTGCCAGCAGGGCAACCCCGGCGACAGGGATCGAGCAGTACTTC.

This chain uses TRBV5-1 with TRBJ2-7, with D maybe TRBD1 (6 bases). The CDR3 consists of 15 residues. The ends were cut back, 2 bases at V and 1 base at J, with 13 bases in the middle. Per germline, CDR1 SGHRS and CDR2 YFSETQ. The CDR3 nucleotides are TGCGCCAGCAGCTTTCCAGGGGCCCTATCCTACGAGCAGTACTTC. Translated: CASSFPGALSYEQYF.

This clone occurred once. The gene calls are TRBV12-5 and TRBJ1-2, with 9 nucleotides matching TRBD1. After removal of 3 bases from V and 1 base from J, the junction contained 27 bases not matched to a gene. The CDR3 spans 23 residues. Germline V gene sequence: CDR1 LGHNT, CDR2 FRNRAP. The CDR3 nucleotides read TGTGCTAGTGGTTTCAGCTCTACCCGGGACAGGGCTCACCCCAACTCAAATAACTATGGCTACACCTTC. This translates into CASGFSSTRDRAHPNSNNYGYTF.

This clone has more than one count but fewer than ten. J is TRBJ1-5 and V is TRBV2, with 7 bases aligning to TRBD1. CDR3 length equals 15 residues. Per germline, CDR1 SNHLY and CDR2 FYNNEI. J gave up 0 bases and V 4 bases, and 3 bases lay outside the gene matches. Here the CDR3 reads CASSGDRYSNQPQHF. CDR3 in DNA: TGTGCCAGCAGTGGGGACAGATATAGCAATCAGCCCCAGCATTTT.

The chain is built from TRBV5-5 and TRBJ1-2; D unresolved. Trimming pared 4 bases from V and 10 bases from J, leaving 20 bases between. The germline V gene has CDR1 SGHKS and CDR2 YYEKEE (reference sequence). The CDR3 is 14 residues long. CDR3: CASSAYLGAFFYTF. The DNA of the CDR3 is TGTGCCAGCAGCGCCTATTTAGGAGCCTTTTTCTACACCTTC.

The chain couples TRBV6-1 to TRBJ1-6; D might be TRBD1 (5 bases). Trimming took off 2 bases at V and 9 bases at J, with 8 bases between the two ends. Germline CDR1 reads MNHNS; CDR2 reads SASEGT. The CDR3 has 13 residues. CDR3 protein: CASSESGASPLHF. The CDR3 nucleotides read TGTGCCAGCAGTGAATCTGGGGCTTCACCCCTCCACTTT.

This rearrangement joins TRBV7-2 to TRBJ1-5, with D unresolved. V dropped 2 bases and J dropped 9 bases, with 14 bases sitting between them. The CDR3 spans 14 residues. Germline-derived CDR1 and CDR2 are SGHTA and FQGNSA. The CDR3: CASSLSLVGLPQHF. The CDR3 DNA follows: TGTGCCAGCAGCTTATCCTTGGTCGGTCTGCCCCAGCATTTT.

The V call is TRBV5-6, the J call TRBJ2-5; 8 positions match TRBD2. From germline, CDR1 is SGHDT and CDR2 YYEEEE. After removal of 4 bases from V and 5 bases from J, the junction contained 13 bases not matched to a gene. CDR3 length: 16 amino acids. The chain's CDR3 is CASSPPSAGGQETQYF. In DNA form, the CDR3 reads TGTGCCAGCAGCCCCCCTAGCGCGGGGGGCCAGGAGACCCAGTACTTC.

The chain carries TRBV12-3 or TRBV12-4 and TRBJ2-3, with a weak D call TRBD2 (6 bases). The CDR3 has 13 residues. V shed 6 bases and J shed 4 bases, with 11 bases lying between them. For the CDR3, the DNA is TGTGCCAGCAGCCCTTCGGGGGCAGATACGCAGTATTTT. Amino acids: CASSPSGADTQYF.

V and J are TRBV9 and TRBJ2-7; 8 bases are shared with TRBD1. V dropped 2 bases and J dropped 0; count of bases not matched to a gene: 7. Looked up from germline, CDR1 is SGDLS and CDR2 is YYNGEE. The CDR3 consists of 16 residues. The CDR3: CASSVAGTGSSYEQYF. The DNA for the CDR3 is TGTGCCAGCAGCGTGGCCGGGACAGGATCCTCCTACGAGCAGTACTTC.

This clone was detected a few times. V gene TRBV4-1 combines with J gene TRBJ1-5; D possibly corresponds to TRBD1 (5 bases). The CDR3 loop spans 15 amino acids. Between the trimmed V and J ends, which lost 1 base and 7 bases, there was a span of 14 bases. The germline V gene encodes CDR1 MGHRA and CDR2 YSYEKL. DNA of the CDR3: TGCGCCAGCAGCCAAGTAAGGGGCGGTGAACAGCCCCAGCATTTT. This gives the protein CASSQVRGGEQPQHF.

The V gene is TRBV12-3 or TRBV12-4, the J gene TRBJ1-5; D unclear. The V end was cut by 3 bases, the J end by 6 bases, with 6 bases between. The CDR3 covers 12 residues. The CDR3 region has the DNA TGTGCCAGCAGTTTTTCCTCTCAGCCCCAGCATTTT. Translating it yields CASSFSSQPQHF.

The chain carries TRBV6-6 and TRBJ1-4; 8 positions match TRBD1. Germline values: CDR1 MNHNY, CDR2 SVGAGI (reference sequence). The CDR3 is 14 residues long. J lost 8 bases, V lost 2 bases, and 4 bases had no gene match. DNA of the CDR3: TGTGCCAGCAGTTACGACAGGGGTTGGGAAAAACTGTTTTTT. It specifies CASSYDRGWEKLFF.

The CDR3 nucleotides read TGCGCCAGCAGCCAGGTCGGAGAGTACGCCTATGGCTACACCTTC. Amino acids: CASSQVGEYAYGYTF. The chain uses TRBV4-1 and TRBJ1-2, with unresolved D. This CDR3 spans 15 amino acids. Germline-derived CDR1 and CDR2 are MGHRA and YSYEKL. V lost 3 bases and J lost 4, with 15 bases in between.

This rearrangement joins TRBV3-1 (or the pseudogene TRBV3-2) to TRBJ1-6, with 9 nucleotides matching TRBD1. This CDR3 is built from 15 residues. Germline lookup yields CDR1 LGHDT and CDR2 YNNKEL (reference sequence). V was clipped by 4 bases and J by 7 bases; unmatched bases: 5. The CDR3 is CASSPTGGWNSPLHF. Written as DNA, the CDR3 is TGTGCCAGCAGCCCTACAGGGGGCTGGAATTCACCCCTCCACTTT.

This clone was seen just once. V usage is TRBV4-2 and J usage is TRBJ1-2; TRBD1 is a possible D gene (5 bases). There are 17 residues in the CDR3. V lost 0 bases, J lost 2 bases, and 16 bases lay in between. Germline CDR1 LGHNA, CDR2 YNFKEQ. CDR3 sequence reads: CASSQDGGIQTNYGYTF. For the CDR3, the DNA is TGTGCCAGCAGCCAAGATGGGGGGATACAGACGAACTATGGCTACACCTTC.

The chain joins TRBV29-1 to TRBJ1-1; 8 bases agree with TRBD1. V dropped 2 bases and J dropped 3; count of bases not matched to a gene: 8. This CDR3 spans 15 amino acids. Germline V gene data show CDR1 as SQVTM and CDR2 as ANQGSEA. CDR3 bases: TGCAGCGTTGAAACCGCAGGGGGCCTGGACACTGAAGCTTTCTTT. Encoded protein: CSVETAGGLDTEAFF.

On this clone: The sample carries other DNA sequences with the same CDR3. The CDR3 sequence is CASSLARAGELFF. CDR3 sequence (DNA): TGTGCCAGCAGCTTAGCCCGGGCCGGGGAGCTGTTTTTT. This sequence joins TRBV7-2 and TRBJ2-2; D remains unclear. With 0 bases removed from V and 6 bases from J, the gap between germline ends came to 5 bases. The CDR3 loop spans 13 amino acids. Germline V gives CDR1 SGHTA, CDR2 FQGNSA.

The CDR3 protein is CASSGGNEQFF. The CDR3 DNA sequence: TGTGCCAGCAGCGGCGGGAATGAGCAGTTCTTC. The rearrangement links TRBV3-1 (or the pseudogene TRBV3-2) to TRBJ2-1; D perhaps matches TRBD2 (5 bases). The germline V gene encodes CDR1 LGHDT and CDR2 YNNKEL (reference sequence). Trimming removed 5 bases at V and 7 bases at J, with 6 bases between. The CDR3 has 11 amino acids.

V gene TRBV2 combines with J gene TRBJ2-5, with 15 bases aligning to TRBD2. Trimming at V came to 6 bases and at J to 5 bases, leaving 10 bases not matched to a gene. CDR1 is SNHLY and CDR2 is FYNNEI in the germline V gene. This CDR3 is built from 17 residues. CDR3: CASSRTSGGALGETQYF. DNA for the CDR3: TGTGCCAGCAGCCGGACTAGCGGGGGGGCGCTAGGGGAGACCCAGTACTTC.

This clone has a handful of counts. V usage is TRBV10-3 and J usage is TRBJ1-1; 7 bases align to TRBD1. The V gene's germline CDR1 is ENHRY and CDR2 SYGVKD. The junction had 4 bases not matched to a gene; V was cut back by 6 bases and J by 0 bases. This CDR3 has 14 amino acids. Here the CDR3 reads CAIRGTDMNTEAFF. CDR3 DNA: TGTGCCATCAGGGGGACAGACATGAACACTGAAGCTTTCTTT.